This entry lists 25 T cell receptor beta chains sequenced from one sample in a study of cytomegalovirus exposure and HLA in healthy donors. Both 60 Vbeta primers and 13 Jbeta primers went into the PCR. Using immunoSEQ multiplex PCR, the repertoire was profiled, and TCRdb retains in-frame clones only, with some absent. The sample consists of roughly 100,000 clones, around 76% of them appearing once. Material: PBMCs. These receptors all come from a man between 35 and 55 years old in good health and CMV-seropositive.

The V gene is TRBV7-8, the J gene TRBJ1-5; D is ambiguous. In germline, CDR1 is SGHVS, CDR2 FQNEAQ. The V end lost 1 base, the J end lost 0 bases, and 7 bases lay between the germline ends. The CDR3 contains 15 residues. The CDR3 DNA reads TGTGCCAGCAGCTTAGTGCTGAGTAGCAATCAGCCCCAGCATTTT. Translation: CASSLVLSSNQPQHF.

The chain combines TRBV5-8 with TRBJ2-5; D is unclear. Germline loops: CDR1 SGHTS, CDR2 YDEGEE. The CDR3 covers 13 residues. The germline V and J ends were trimmed by 4 bases and 0 bases, with 7 bases remaining between them. The CDR3 DNA follows: TGTGCCAGCAGCCTTAGATACCAAGAGACCCAGTACTTC. Amino acids: CASSLRYQETQYF.

This clone has only a few counts. The chain couples TRBV19 to TRBJ2-1; 9 nucleotides match TRBD2. V gave up 7 bases and J gave up 0 bases; unmatched junction bases: 10. The CDR3 is 17 residues long. The germline V gene has CDR1 LNHDA and CDR2 SQIVND (reference sequence). CDR3 in amino acids: CASKAAAGGYSYNEQFF. CDR3 bases: TGTGCCAGTAAGGCGGCCGCGGGAGGGTACTCCTACAATGAGCAGTTCTTC.

V is TRBV4-3 and J is TRBJ2-4; tentatively, D is TRBD1 (6 bases). The germline V gene has CDR1 LGHNA and CDR2 YSLEER. The germline V and J ends were trimmed by 0 bases and 4 bases, with 13 bases remaining between them. CDR3 size: 16 residues. The CDR3 DNA reads as TGCGCCAGCAGCCAAGATTTAGGTCAGGGGAAAAACATTCAGTACTTC. Translated: CASSQDLGQGKNIQYF.

Only a few counts were recorded for this clone. The chain has TRBV6-5 and TRBJ1-6, with D tentatively TRBD1 (6 bases). In germline, CDR1 is MNHEY, CDR2 SVGAGI. The CDR3 spans 15 residues. The V end was cut by 7 bases, the J end by 8 bases, with 18 bases between. CDR3 nucleotide sequence: TGTGCCAGCACCCCTGGACAGCGTGGTTATTCACCCCTCCACTTT. Translation: CASTPGQRGYSPLHF.

The V call is TRBV10-2, the J call TRBJ2-7, with 8 bases aligning to TRBD2. The germline V gene has CDR1 WSHSY and CDR2 SAAADI. The CDR3 runs 14 residues. The V gene end was trimmed by 6 bases and the J gene end by 1 base; junction bases not matched to a gene: 5. The CDR3 DNA is TGCGCCAGCAGAACTAGCGGAATATCCTACGAGCAGTACTTC. Protein sequence: CASRTSGISYEQYF.

This clone was detected only a few times. The rearrangement joins TRBV28 to TRBJ2-5; possible D gene TRBD1, 6 bases. The DNA matches TRBJ2-7 better at its end, which makes the J call doubtful. There are 12 residues in the CDR3. Per germline, CDR1 MDHEN and CDR2 SYDVKM. The CDR3 nucleotides read TGTGCCAGTAGGACAGCCTCCTACGAGCAGTACTTC. Its protein product is CASRTASYEQYF.

This clone was found a few times. This chain joins TRBV10-3 and TRBJ2-1, with D perhaps TRBD1 (5 bases). V was pared by 3 bases and J by 7 bases, with 7 bases between. This CDR3 spans 12 amino acids. Germline V gives CDR1 ENHRY, CDR2 SYGVKD. The CDR3 here is CAISEQENEQFF. CDR3 bases: TGTGCCATCAGTGAACAGGAAAATGAGCAGTTCTTC.

The rearrangement joins TRBV5-1 to TRBJ1-1; tentatively, D is TRBD1 (6 bases). The V and J ends lost 0 bases and 5 bases respectively, with 11 bases between them. Germline loops: CDR1 SGHRS, CDR2 YFSETQ. The CDR3 has 14 amino acids. The DNA of the CDR3 is TGCGCCAGCAGCTTGGCGGGGGGCAGGACTGAAGCTTTCTTT. It translates to CASSLAGGRTEAFF.

This rearrangement joins TRBV12-5 to TRBJ1-5; D is uncertain. Trimming pared 6 bases from V and 4 bases from J, leaving 7 bases between. Looked up from germline, CDR1 is LGHNT and CDR2 is FRNRAP. There are 12 residues in the CDR3. The CDR3 sequence: CASGPLNQPQHF. Here the CDR3 DNA reads TGTGCTAGTGGCCCCCTTAATCAGCCCCAGCATTTT. Full variable domain (missing parts from reference TRBV12-5 and TRBJ1-5): DARVTQTPRHKVTEMGQEVTMRCQPILGHNTVFWYRQTMMQGLELLAYFRNRAPLDDSGMPKDRFSAEMPDATLATLKIQPSEPRDSAVYFCASGPLNQPQHFGDGTRLSIL.

The chain employs TRBV11-2 and TRBJ2-5; 11 bases are a match to TRBD2. The CDR3 totals 17 residues. Germline V lookup: CDR1 SGHAT, CDR2 FQNNGV. Trimming at V came to 8 bases and at J to 2 bases, leaving 13 bases not matched to a gene. The CDR3 loop reads CASVDGKTSGGQETQYF. The CDR3 DNA sequence: TGTGCCAGCGTTGATGGGAAAACTAGCGGGGGTCAAGAGACCCAGTACTTC.

The genes are TRBV10-3 and TRBJ2-5; D is undetermined. Trimming pared 3 bases from V and 3 bases from J, leaving 11 bases between. Germline CDR1 reads ENHRY; CDR2 reads SYGVKD. The CDR3 runs to 14 residues. The CDR3 is CAISDNKPKETQYF. CDR3 DNA: TGTGCCATCAGTGACAACAAACCAAAAGAGACCCAGTACTTC.

This clone was detected a few times. The rearrangement joins TRBV7-2 to TRBJ2-7, with a tentative D call TRBD1 (5 bases). CDR1 and CDR2 from the germline V gene are SGHTA and FQGNSA. This CDR3 has 15 amino acids. The ends were cut back, 1 base at V and 5 bases at J, with 15 bases in the middle. The CDR3: CASSLVHGQGNEQYF. CDR3 in DNA: TGTGCCAGCAGCTTAGTTCACGGCCAGGGCAACGAGCAGTACTTC.

CDR3 protein: CASSLTGGFNEKLFF. The CDR3 DNA follows: TGTGCCAGCAGCTTGACCGGAGGGTTTAATGAAAAACTGTTTTTT. The chain is built from TRBV5-6 and TRBJ1-4; D uncertain. The germline V gene encodes CDR1 SGHDT and CDR2 YYEEEE. This CDR3 spans 15 amino acids. The ends were cut back, 1 base at V and 4 bases at J, with 11 bases in the middle. The entire variable domain, with the rest obtained from reference TRBV5-6 and TRBJ1-4, is as follows: DAGVTQSPTHLIKTRGQQVTLRCSPKSGHDTVSWYQQALGQGPQFIFQYYEEEERQRGNFPDRFSGHQFPNYSSELNVNALLLGDSALYLCASSLTGGFNEKLFFGSGTQLSVL.

The genes are TRBV10-3 and TRBJ2-5, with TRBD2 identical over 9 bases. The trim removed 3 bases at V and 0 bases at J, leaving 2 bases unmatched. There are 15 residues in the CDR3. CDR1 ENHRY and CDR2 SYGVKD come from the germline V gene. CDR3 nucleotide sequence: TGTGCCATCAGTGAATTAGCGGGGGACCAAGAGACCCAGTACTTC. Encoded protein: CAISELAGDQETQYF.

This clone was detected once. The chain has TRBV9 and TRBJ1-2, with D possibly being TRBD1 (5 bases). Germline CDR1 is SGDLS and CDR2 is YYNGEE. This CDR3 is 14 amino acids long. V was clipped by 4 bases and J by 6 bases, with 16 bases between them. CDR3 region: CASSFHDSSDGYTF. As DNA, the CDR3 is TGTGCCAGCAGCTTCCATGACAGCTCGGATGGCTACACCTTC.

The rearrangement uses TRBV14 and TRBJ1-2; D uncertain. Trimming removed 1 base from V and 6 bases from J, with 12 bases in between. This CDR3 region has 14 residues. From germline, CDR1 is SGHDN and CDR2 FVKESK. This CDR3 is CASSQVTQRDGYTF. The CDR3, as DNA: TGTGCCAGCAGCCAAGTTACCCAGCGAGATGGCTACACCTTC.

As regards this clone: Germline is not matched at one junction end, which may reflect a read error. J is TRBJ1-1 and V is TRBV7-3, with 7 positions matching TRBD1. The germline V gene encodes CDR1 SGHTA and CDR2 FQGTGA. This CDR3 is built from 13 residues. The CDR3 region is CASSITTGTEAFF. The CDR3 DNA follows: TGTGCCAGCAGCATAACGACAGGGACTGAAGCTTTCTTT.

The chain joins TRBV6-1 to TRBJ2-2; no reliable D call. The CDR3 extends over 16 amino acids. V was shortened by 1 base and J by 0 bases, with 9 bases between the two germline ends. The germline CDR1 and CDR2 sequences are MNHNS and SASEGT. The CDR3 spells CASSEGTVANTGELFF. The CDR3 coding sequence is TGTGCCAGCAGTGAAGGTACAGTCGCGAACACCGGGGAGCTGTTTTTT.

The chain is built from TRBV13 and TRBJ2-7, with 12 bases fitting TRBD2. The germline V gene encodes CDR1 PRHDT and CDR2 FYEKMQ (reference sequence). This CDR3 has 16 amino acids. Germline trimming cut 5 bases from V and 4 bases from J; bases unmatched to any gene: 9. The chain's CDR3 is CASSPLTSGSFYEQYF. In nucleotides, the CDR3 is TGTGCCAGCAGCCCACTGACTAGCGGGAGCTTTTACGAGCAGTACTTC.

Details on this clone: The junction differs from germline at one of its ends, possibly a read error. The chain joins TRBV7-9 to TRBJ2-7; D possibly corresponds to TRBD1 (6 bases). The CDR3 extends over 14 amino acids. Germline values: CDR1 SEHNR, CDR2 FQNEAQ (reference sequence). This CDR3 reads CASSLGQASYEQHF. The CDR3 DNA sequence: TGTGCCAGCAGCTTAGGACAGGCAAGCTACGAGCAGCACTTC.

V and J are TRBV6-1 and TRBJ2-5, with 8 bases aligning to TRBD2. Trimming at V came to 2 bases and at J to 5 bases, leaving 7 bases not matched to a gene. The CDR3 is 15 amino acids. Looked up from germline, CDR1 is MNHNS and CDR2 is SASEGT. The CDR3 nucleotides are TGTGCCAGCAGTGAATTAGCGGGGTCAGCGGAGACCCAGTACTTC. Its protein product is CASSELAGSAETQYF.

This clone appeared a few times. CDR3 in DNA: TGTGCCAGCAGCTTTATCCCTAGCGGGCACCAAGAGACCCAGTACTTC. This encodes CASSFIPSGHQETQYF. The rearrangement links TRBV5-4 to TRBJ2-5; 8 bases match TRBD2. The V segment lost 2 bases and the J segment 0 bases; nucleotides outside the gene matches: 6. The CDR3 is 16 residues long. Per germline, CDR1 SGHNT and CDR2 YYREEE (reference sequence). The full variable domain, with the rest looked up from reference TRBV5-4 and TRBJ2-5, is ETGVTQSPTHLIKTRGQQVTLRCSSQSGHNTVSWYQQALGQGPQFIFQYYREEENGRGNFPPRFSGLQFPNYSSELNVNALELDDSALYLCASSFIPSGHQETQYFGPGTRLLVL.

This chain connects TRBV4-1 to TRBJ2-7, with 8 bases that match TRBD1. The germline V gene encodes CDR1 MGHRA and CDR2 YSYEKL. This CDR3 has 15 residues. With V trimmed by 0 bases and J by 6 bases, 7 bases remained unmatched. In nucleotides, the CDR3 is TGCGCCAGCAGCCAAGATCACTGGCAGGGGGCCGAGCAGTACTTC. Its translation is CASSQDHWQGAEQYF.

V gene TRBV2 combines with J gene TRBJ2-3; D not certain. Trimming removed 5 bases at V and 2 bases at J, with 5 bases between. Germline V gene sequence: CDR1 SNHLY, CDR2 FYNNEI. This CDR3 is built from 12 residues. The CDR3 spells CASSQDTDTQYF. CDR3 coding DNA: TGTGCCAGCAGTCAGGACACAGATACGCAGTATTTT.